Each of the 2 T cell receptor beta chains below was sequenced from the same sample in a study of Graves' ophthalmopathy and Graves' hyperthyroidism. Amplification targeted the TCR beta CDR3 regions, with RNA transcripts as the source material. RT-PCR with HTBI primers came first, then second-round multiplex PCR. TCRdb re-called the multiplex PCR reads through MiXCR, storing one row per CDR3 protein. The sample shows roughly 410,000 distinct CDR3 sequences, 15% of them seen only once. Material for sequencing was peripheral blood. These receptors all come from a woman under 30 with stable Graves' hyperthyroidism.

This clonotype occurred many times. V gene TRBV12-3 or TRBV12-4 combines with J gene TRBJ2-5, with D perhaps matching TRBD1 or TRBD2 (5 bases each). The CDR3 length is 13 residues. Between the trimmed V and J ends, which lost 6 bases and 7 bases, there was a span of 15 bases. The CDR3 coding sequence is TGTGCCAGCAGGGACACCTCGAGGGGGACCCAGTACTTC. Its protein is CASRDTSRGTQYF.

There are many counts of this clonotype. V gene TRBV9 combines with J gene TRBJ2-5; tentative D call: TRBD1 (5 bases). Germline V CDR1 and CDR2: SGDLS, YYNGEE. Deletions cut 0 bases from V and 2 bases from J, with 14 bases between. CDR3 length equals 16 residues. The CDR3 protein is CASSVEGAGSQETQYF. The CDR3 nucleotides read TGTGCCAGCAGCGTAGAAGGGGCAGGGTCACAAGAGACCCAGTACTTC.